The sample holds many counts of the clone carrying this T cell receptor (beta chain). Its target is unknown. The V gene lost 4 bases and the J gene lost 4 bases, with 23 bases spanning the gap. The CDR3 has 18 amino acids. Indicated time point: newly diagnosed GD, antithyroid drugs for less than 3 months. The TCR library was prepared using RNA isolated from PBMCs. These data originate in a study of regulatory T cells in long-lasting Graves disease. Study findings and constraints: There was favoring of TRBV28, TRBJ1-2 and TRBJ2-5 in persistent disease.

Construction of the TCR beta libraries employed iRepertoire HTBI primers in conjunction with Arm-PCR of CDR3 regions. One entry per CDR3 protein results from TCRdb running MiXCR on the multiplex PCR reads. Counted here are 540,000 or so distinct CDR3 sequences, approximately 12% occurring once; the ten biggest clones make up roughly a tenth. The sample was also reused in another study, on T cells in Graves' hyperthyroidism and ophthalmopathy.

V and J are TRBV12-3 or TRBV12-4 and TRBJ2-1, with D tentatively TRBD1 (6 bases). This sample comprised peripheral blood mononuclear cells (PBMCs), obtained at new diagnosis, from a patient treated with antithyroid drugs. This sequence originates from a man under 40 with Graves disease. The CDR3 protein is CASSSPKMRARGYNEQFF. For the CDR3, the DNA is TGTGCCAGCAGTTCCCCGAAAATGCGGGCCAGGGGTTACAATGAGCAGTTCTTC.